The rows below give T cell receptor beta chains drawn from one sample of a study of blood T cell repertoires in COVID-19. The protocol was immunoSEQ multiplex PCR, while the TCRdb copy is restricted to in-frame clones and leaves out a portion. Of 100,000 to 110,000 clones listed, about 77% are singletons. The sequenced sample was peripheral blood. Every receptor here comes from a man between 65 and 80 years old with active or convalescent COVID-19. CDR3s include the opening cysteine and the closing phenylalanine or tryptophan. A D gene is named only where the DNA matches it firmly. Clone size is given for some rows only: seen once, a few or many times, or a class if the clone is expanded.

cdr3_aa	cdr3_nt	j_call	v_call	d_call	clone_size
CASRTQGADEQYF	TGTGCCAGCAGGACACAGGGGGCTGACGAGCAGTACTTC	TRBJ2-7	TRBV11-2	TRBD1	-
CASSDEISYEQYF	TGTGCCAGCAGTGATGAGATCTCCTACGAGCAGTACTTC	TRBJ2-7	TRBV2	-	many
CASSSPGNLNTIYF	TGTGCCAGCAGTTCCCCCGGGAACTTAAACACCATATATTTT	TRBJ1-3	TRBV28	-	many
CASSFARTYNSPLHF	TGTGCCAGCAGTTTCGCGCGGACCTATAATTCACCCCTCCACTTT	TRBJ1-6	TRBV28	-	-
CASSLLGVRGGPLHF	TGTGCCAGCAGTTTATTAGGCGTCCGCGGGGGGCCCCTCCACTTT	TRBJ1-6	TRBV27	-	-
CASSDPGLAASSSYNEQFF	TGTGCCAGCAGTGACCCGGGACTAGCGGCCTCAAGCTCCTACAATGAGCAGTTCTTC	TRBJ2-1	TRBV6-1	TRBD2	-
CASSPYSGNTIYF	TGTGCCAGCAGCCCCTACTCTGGAAACACCATATATTTT	TRBJ1-3	TRBV14	-	-
CASSVRTGQETQYF	TGTGCCAGCAGCGTCCGGACAGGCCAAGAGACCCAGTACTTC	TRBJ2-5	TRBV9	TRBD1	-
CASSLGGLGDEQYF	TGTGCCAGCAGCTTAGGAGGACTAGGGGACGAGCAGTACTTC	TRBJ2-7	TRBV7-9	TRBD2	few
CASSLTTGVGPGANVLTF	TGTGCCAGCAGCTTAACGACAGGGGTCGGCCCTGGGGCCAACGTCCTGACTTTC	TRBJ2-6	TRBV13	TRBD1	-
CASSSGTGLGEKLFF	TGTGCCAGCAGCTCCGGGACAGGGTTGGGAGAAAAACTGTTTTTT	TRBJ1-4	TRBV5-6	TRBD1	-
CASSGQMNTEAFF	TGTGCCAGCAGCGGACAGATGAACACTGAAGCTTTCTTT	TRBJ1-1	TRBV2	-	-
CASSSGTGTYNEQFF	TGTGCCAGCAGCTCCGGGACAGGGACATACAATGAGCAGTTCTTC	TRBJ2-1	TRBV11-2	TRBD1	few
CASSQTEVNYGYTF	TGTGCCAGCAGCCAAACGGAGGTTAACTATGGCTACACCTTC	TRBJ1-2	TRBV3-1/TRBV3-2	-	-
CAISETGGSFEQYF	TGTGCCATCAGTGAGACAGGGGGCTCTTTCGAGCAGTACTTC	TRBJ2-7	TRBV10-3	TRBD1	-
CAFHRGQGSPLHF	TGTGCCTTCCATAGGGGGCAGGGCTCACCCCTCCACTTT	TRBJ1-6	TRBV30	TRBD1	-
CASSLLRTHQSAEAFF	TGCGCCAGCAGCTTGCTGAGGACACACCAGTCAGCCGAAGCTTTCTTT	TRBJ1-1	TRBV5-1	-	-
CASSVERVGTDTQYF	TGTGCCAGCAGCGTAGAGCGGGTCGGTACAGATACGCAGTATTTT	TRBJ2-3	TRBV9	-	-
CASSPRQGTGELFF	TGTGCCAGCAGCCCCCGACAGGGAACCGGGGAGCTGTTTTTT	TRBJ2-2	TRBV7-3	TRBD1	once
CATSDDFGSTDTQYF	TGTGCCACCAGTGATGATTTCGGGAGCACAGATACGCAGTATTTT	TRBJ2-3	TRBV24-1	-	-
CASSPYSGGYNEQFF	TGTGCCAGCAGTCCCTACTCAGGGGGCTACAATGAGCAGTTCTTC	TRBJ2-1	TRBV27	TRBD1	-
CASNSGGNAFF	TGTGCCAGCAATAGTGGGGGCAACGCTTTCTTT	TRBJ1-1	TRBV6-6	-	many
CASSVDRRVGVAFF	TGTGCCAGCAGCGTGGACAGGCGGGTGGGGGTTGCTTTCTTT	TRBJ1-1	TRBV4-2	TRBD1	-
CASRTGHRGQKWAFF	TGTGCCAGCAGAACCGGGCACAGGGGCCAGAAGTGGGCTTTCTTT	TRBJ1-1	TRBV28	TRBD1	-
CASSRGLGSSNTDTQYF	TGTGCCAGCAGCCGAGGATTAGGGAGTTCGAACACAGATACGCAGTATTTT	TRBJ2-3	TRBV6-6	-	-
CASSLVATSSYNEQFF	TGTGCCAGCAGCTTAGTTGCAACGAGCTCCTACAATGAGCAGTTCTTC	TRBJ2-1	TRBV7-2	-	-
CASSIPGGRALNYGYTF	TGTGCCAGTAGTATACCCGGCGGGCGTGCTTTGAACTATGGCTACACCTTC	TRBJ1-2	TRBV19	-	-
CASSSRDKVGAFF	TGTGCCAGCAGCTCCCGGGACAAGGTCGGAGCTTTCTTT	TRBJ1-1	TRBV7-8	-	few
CASSLGTSQYF	TGTGCCAGCAGTTTAGGGACTAGTCAGTACTTC	TRBJ2-7	TRBV12-3/TRBV12-4	TRBD2	few
CSVSGTGSNQPQHF	TGCAGCGTTTCCGGGACAGGAAGCAATCAGCCCCAGCATTTT	TRBJ1-5	TRBV29-1	TRBD1	-
CASSLQGILDDEQYF	TGTGCCAGCAGCTTACAGGGGATTTTAGACGACGAGCAGTACTTC	TRBJ2-7	TRBV11-2	-	-
CASSLGQGPPYEQYF	TGTGCCAGCAGCTTAGGGCAGGGGCCCCCATACGAGCAGTACTTC	TRBJ2-7	TRBV11-2	-	-
CASSLEVRGGADTQYF	TGCGCCAGCAGCTTGGAGGTGCGGGGGGGCGCAGATACGCAGTATTTT	TRBJ2-3	TRBV5-1	TRBD2	-
CASSLRGGGEKLFF	TGCGCCAGCAGCCTCCGGGGAGGGGGTGAAAAACTGTTTTTT	TRBJ1-4	TRBV4-3	-	-
CASSHWGNRATGANVLTF	TGCGCCAGCAGCCATTGGGGGAACAGGGCGACTGGGGCCAACGTCCTGACTTTC	TRBJ2-6	TRBV4-3	-	-
CASRVSSYNEQFF	TGTGCCAGCAGGGTGAGCTCCTACAATGAGCAGTTCTTC	TRBJ2-1	TRBV7-8	-	few
CASSFGATGGAFF	TGTGCCAGCAGTTTCGGAGCGACGGGTGGAGCTTTCTTT	TRBJ1-1	TRBV12-3/TRBV12-4	-	-
CASSPAPGLAYNEQFF	TGCGCCAGCAGCCCGGCTCCGGGACTAGCCTACAATGAGCAGTTCTTC	TRBJ2-1	TRBV5-1	TRBD2	-
CASSDSDRGHGYTF	TGTGCCAGCAGCGACTCGGACAGGGGGCATGGCTACACCTTC	TRBJ1-2	TRBV5-4	TRBD1	-
CASKGPGQGSYNEQFF	TGTGCCAGCAAAGGCCCGGGACAGGGGTCCTACAATGAGCAGTTCTTC	TRBJ2-1	TRBV27	TRBD1	-